Sequencing of this T cell receptor beta chain was carried out in a study of CD8 T cells in ankylosing spondylitis. Making use of molecular barcodes, quantitative 5'-RACE generated TCR beta libraries. TCRdb analysed the 5' RACE reads with MiXCR anew, one entry per CDR3 protein. This table holds roughly 700,000 distinct CDR3 sequences, about 20% found once. CDR1 is MDHEN, CDR2 SYDVKM, per germline. The ends were cut back, 1 base at V and 3 bases at J, with 9 bases in the middle. This CDR3 region has 14 residues. Comments on this clonotype: What it binds is unknown.

The study's findings and limits: Peripheral blood samples showed relatively rare disease-linked clones, and these clones were CD8+. In ankylosing spondylitis blood, a motif of roughly eight highly homologous TCR beta variants appeared characteristic. There was reportedly significant enrichment of clones that were disease-linked in matched ankylosing spondylitis synovial fluid. Existing reports had already noted some motif variants in reactive arthritis synovial fluid and blood.

V usage is TRBV28 and J usage is TRBJ2-5; tentatively, D is TRBD1 (5 bases). Sequenced material: blood, either unsorted or a sorted T cell fraction (not recorded which). The sequence came from a male donor with ankylosing spondylitis. The CDR3: CASSLFSTEETQYF. The CDR3 region has the DNA TGTGCCAGCAGTTTATTTTCGACAGAAGAGACCCAGTACTTC.